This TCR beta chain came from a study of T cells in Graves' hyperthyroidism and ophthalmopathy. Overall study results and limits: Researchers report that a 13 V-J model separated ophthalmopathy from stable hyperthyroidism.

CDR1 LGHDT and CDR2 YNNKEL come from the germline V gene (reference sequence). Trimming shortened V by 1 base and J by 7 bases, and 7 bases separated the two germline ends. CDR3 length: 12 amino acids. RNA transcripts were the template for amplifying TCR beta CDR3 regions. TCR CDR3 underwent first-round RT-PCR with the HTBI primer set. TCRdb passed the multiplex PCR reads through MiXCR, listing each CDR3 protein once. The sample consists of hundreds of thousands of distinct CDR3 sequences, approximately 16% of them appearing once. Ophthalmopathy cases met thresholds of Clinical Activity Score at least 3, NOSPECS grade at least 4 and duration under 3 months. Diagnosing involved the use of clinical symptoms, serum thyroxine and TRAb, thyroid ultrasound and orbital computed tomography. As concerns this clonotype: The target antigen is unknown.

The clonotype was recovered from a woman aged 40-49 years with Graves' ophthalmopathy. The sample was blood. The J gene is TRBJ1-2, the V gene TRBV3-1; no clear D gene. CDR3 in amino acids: CASSQASSGYTF. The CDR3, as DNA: TGTGCCAGCAGCCAAGCTTCATCTGGCTACACCTTC.